This TCR beta chain is from a study of cytomegalovirus exposure and HLA in healthy donors. The germline V gene has CDR1 LNHDA and CDR2 SQIVND (reference sequence). J gave up 7 bases and V 9 bases, and 6 bases lay outside the gene matches. The length of the CDR3 is 12 residues. The study ran its PCR with 60 Vbeta and 13 Jbeta primers. Using immunoSEQ multiplex PCR, the repertoire was profiled, and TCRdb retains in-frame clones only, with some absent. This table holds roughly 180,000 clones, 84% found once. The TCR was taken from a man aged 30-40 years in good health and CMV-seronegative. The sample consisted of PBMCs. V gene TRBV19 combines with J gene TRBJ1-2; TRBD1 aligns across 9 bases. CDR3: CASRDRVLGYTF. Written as DNA, the CDR3 is TGTGCCAGCCGGGACAGGGTTCTTGGCTACACCTTC.